The sequence of this TCR beta chain was determined in a study of cytomegalovirus exposure and HLA in healthy donors. Findings and caveats of the study: Most of the CMV-associated TCR beta chains (in a later analysis) appeared to be HLA-restricted. Sequencing depth roughly uniform across donors was assumed in presence/absence analyses.

The CDR3 runs 11 residues. Germline V gives CDR1 MNHNY, CDR2 SVGAGI (reference sequence). The V gene lost 4 bases and the J gene lost 3 bases, with 3 bases spanning the gap. Researchers ran the PCR with 60 Vbeta and 13 Jbeta primers. The method was immunoSEQ multiplex PCR; TCRdb's version includes in-frame clones alone and lacks a portion of them. The sample includes about 150,000 clones, approximately 74% of them seen just once. This clone was counted a few times. The antigen remains undetermined. This TCR derives from a man aged 18-30 years in good health and CMV-seronegative. The sequencing input was PBMCs. The rearrangement links TRBV6-6 to TRBJ1-1; D gene unclear. The CDR3 reads CASSSDTEAFF. For the CDR3, the DNA is TGTGCCAGCAGTTCGGACACTGAAGCTTTCTTT.